A single sample gave rise to the 20 T cell receptor beta chains below, sequenced in a study of T cells in tuberculosis. TCRdb keeps only in-frame clones here, not all; method: immunoSEQ multiplex PCR. The profile covers some 20,000 clones, with roughly nine tenths appearing a single time and over 12% taken by the ten largest. Sequencing input: PBMCs. The receptors stem from a donor aged 10-29 years with latent tuberculosis or without tuberculosis infection.

This sequence joins TRBV7-3 and TRBJ2-1; weak D call: TRBD1 (6 bases). The CDR3 spans 15 residues. Germline-derived CDR1 and CDR2 are SGHTA and FQGTGA. The V gene lost 2 bases and the J gene lost 8 bases, with 16 bases spanning the gap. DNA of the CDR3: TGTGCCAGCAGCTTAGAAGGGGGTAGGCGGGATGAGCAGTTCTTC. Protein: CASSLEGGRRDEQFF.

Only one count was recorded for this clone. The V gene is TRBV5-6, the J gene TRBJ1-1; 7 nucleotides align to TRBD1. The V segment lost 4 bases and the J segment 1 base; nucleotides outside the gene matches: 1. This CDR3 contains 13 residues. Germline V gene sequence: CDR1 SGHDT, CDR2 YYEEEE. In nucleotides, the CDR3 is TGTGCCAGCAGCCAGGGGGGGAACACTGAAGCTTTCTTT. Residues: CASSQGGNTEAFF.

V usage is TRBV5-6 and J usage is TRBJ2-3; D is uncertain. Trimming shortened V by 5 bases and J by 0 bases, and 13 bases separated the two germline ends. The CDR3 length is 15 residues. Germline CDR1 is SGHDT and CDR2 is YYEEEE. CDR3 sequence (DNA): TGTGCCAGCAGTTACTGGGCTTCTAGCACAGATACGCAGTATTTT. It specifies CASSYWASSTDTQYF. Together with reference TRBV5-6 and TRBJ2-3, the CDR3 gives the full variable domain: DAGVTQSPTHLIKTRGQQVTLRCSPKSGHDTVSWYQQALGQGPQFIFQYYEEEERQRGNFPDRFSGHQFPNYSSELNVNALLLGDSALYLCASSYWASSTDTQYFGPGTRLTVL.

The chain is built from TRBV27 and TRBJ1-1, with 7 nucleotides matching TRBD1. The CDR3 is 13 amino acids. The junction had 3 bases not matched to a gene; V was cut back by 3 bases and J by 5 bases. Germline values: CDR1 MNHEY, CDR2 SMNVEV (reference sequence). The CDR3, as DNA: TGTGCCAGCAGTTTGGACAGGAGGACTGAAGCTTTCTTT. Its protein product is CASSLDRRTEAFF.

A single count supports this clone. The chain recombines TRBV29-1 with TRBJ1-4, with 9 nucleotides matching TRBD1. Germline V CDR1 and CDR2: SQVTM, ANQGSEA. The CDR3 totals 14 residues. V was pared by 3 bases and J by 10 bases, with 9 bases of the junction left unmatched. CDR3 region: CSVETGTGFRKLFF. CDR3 in DNA: TGCAGCGTTGAGACCGGGACAGGGTTTCGAAAACTGTTTTTT.

The J gene is TRBJ2-1, the V gene TRBV5-6, with 7 bases that match TRBD2. Per the germline V gene, CDR1 is SGHDT and CDR2 is YYEEEE. J lost 3 bases, V lost 4 bases, and 10 bases had no gene match. CDR3 length: 16 residues. The CDR3 DNA is TGTGCCAGCAGCACCTTCGAGGCGGGGGTCTACAATGAGCAGTTCTTC. It encodes CASSTFEAGVYNEQFF.

The V gene is TRBV27, the J gene TRBJ1-5, with D perhaps matching TRBD1 (5 bases). The CDR3 has 14 residues. With 5 bases removed from V and 7 bases from J, the gap between germline ends came to 15 bases. Germline CDR1 reads MNHEY; CDR2 reads SMNVEV (reference sequence). CDR3: CASSPRGSGQPQHF. Written as DNA, the CDR3 is TGTGCCAGCAGTCCTCGAGGCTCAGGGCAGCCCCAGCATTTT.

This clone was seen once. V is TRBV28 and J is TRBJ1-2; D not resolved. Germline V gene sequence: CDR1 MDHEN, CDR2 SYDVKM. This CDR3 region has 14 residues. V dropped 6 bases and J dropped 1 base, with 12 bases sitting between them. The CDR3 region is CASSMDRGNYGYTF. DNA of the CDR3: TGTGCCAGCAGCATGGACCGGGGTAACTATGGCTACACCTTC.

V is TRBV2 and J is TRBJ2-6; D uncertain. V was pared by 2 bases and J by 2 bases, with 7 bases between. This CDR3 has 15 amino acids. CDR1 and CDR2 from the germline V gene are SNHLY and FYNNEI. CDR3: CASSELTPGANVLTF. The CDR3 DNA follows: TGTGCCAGCAGTGAACTGACACCTGGGGCCAACGTCCTGACTTTC.

In nucleotides, the CDR3 is TGTGCCAGCAGCTTAGTCTCCGCCGGTCACGTTACCGGGGAGCTGTTTTTT. Its protein is CASSLVSAGHVTGELFF. This chain joins TRBV7-2 and TRBJ2-2, with D uncertain. V gave up 1 base and J gave up 5 bases, with 17 bases separating them. The germline gives CDR1 SGHTA, CDR2 FQGNSA. This CDR3 has 17 residues.

This chain uses TRBV6-5 with TRBJ1-6, with D possibly being TRBD1 (6 bases). CDR1 MNHEY and CDR2 SVGAGI come from the germline V gene. The CDR3 covers 14 residues. V gave up 7 bases and J gave up 5 bases, with 12 bases separating them. The CDR3 region is CASTGTPDNSPLHF. CDR3 DNA sequence: TGTGCCAGCACGGGGACACCCGATAATTCACCCCTCCACTTT.

The sample holds one count of this clone. The chain links TRBV2 to TRBJ1-1; 9 bases fit TRBD1. Looked up from germline, CDR1 is SNHLY and CDR2 is FYNNEI. The CDR3 is 15 residues long. Trimming at V came to 4 bases and at J to 6 bases, leaving 9 bases not matched to a gene. The CDR3 sequence is CASSGDRVFDPEAFF. Here the CDR3 DNA reads TGTGCCAGCAGTGGGGACAGGGTGTTTGACCCTGAAGCTTTCTTT. The whole variable domain, remainder taken from reference TRBV2 and TRBJ1-1, is EPEVTQTPSHQVTQMGQEVILRCVPISNHLYFYWYRQILGQKVEFLVSFYNNEISEKSEIFDDQFSVERPDGSNFTLKIRSTKLEDSAMYFCASSGDRVFDPEAFFGQGTRLTVV.

The chain carries TRBV7-2 and TRBJ2-7; TRBD2 is a possible D gene (5 bases). This CDR3 has 14 amino acids. Trimming shortened V by 7 bases and J by 1 base, and 14 bases separated the two germline ends. Germline values: CDR1 SGHTA, CDR2 FQGNSA. This CDR3 is CASKSDGISYEQYF. The CDR3, as DNA: TGTGCCAGCAAGTCCGACGGGATATCCTACGAGCAGTACTTC. Drawing the rest from reference TRBV7-2 and TRBJ2-7, the complete variable domain is GAGVSQSPSNKVTEKGKDVELRCDPISGHTALYWYRQSLGQGLEFLIYFQGNSAPDKSGLPSDRFSAERTGGSVSTLTIQRTQQEDSAVYLCASKSDGISYEQYFGPGTRLTVT.

The chain carries TRBV2 and TRBJ2-2; the match to TRBD1 covers 8 bases. After removal of 6 bases from V and 4 bases from J, the junction contained 7 bases not matched to a gene. This CDR3 is built from 15 residues. In germline, CDR1 is SNHLY, CDR2 FYNNEI. DNA for the CDR3: TGTGCCAGCAGCGATGGACAGGGCACCACCGGGGAGCTGTTTTTT. Translated: CASSDGQGTTGELFF.

This clone was seen only a few times. V and J are TRBV30 and TRBJ1-5, with TRBD1 identical over 10 bases. The CDR3 runs to 15 residues. With V trimmed by 1 base and J by 1 base, 1 base remained unmatched. Germline values: CDR1 GTSNPN, CDR2 SVGIG (reference sequence). The CDR3 coding sequence is TGTGCCTGGAGTGCGGGACAGGGGAGCAATCAGCCCCAGCATTTT. It translates to CAWSAGQGSNQPQHF. The complete variable domain, with remaining parts taken from reference TRBV30 and TRBJ1-5, reads SQTIHQWPATLVQPVGSPLSLECTVEGTSNPNLYWYRQAAGRGLQLLFYSVGIGQISSEVPQNLSASRPQDRQFILSSKKLLLSDSGFYLCAWSAGQGSNQPQHFGDGTRLSIL.

The chain employs TRBV11-2 and TRBJ1-1, with a possible D match to TRBD1 (6 bases). This CDR3 is 14 amino acids long. Germline CDR1 and CDR2: SGHAT and FQNNGV. V was trimmed by 8 bases and J by 1 base, leaving 14 bases between them. The CDR3 nucleotides read TGTGCCAGCCGCTGGACAGAGACGAACACTGAAGCTTTCTTT. It encodes CASRWTETNTEAFF.

This chain joins TRBV15 and TRBJ1-3, with 11 bases identical to TRBD1. Trimming at V came to 4 bases and at J to 4 bases, leaving 9 bases not matched to a gene. CDR1 is LNHNV, CDR2 YYDKDF, per germline (reference sequence). The CDR3 consists of 17 residues. Here the CDR3 reads CATSNHRDRGKGNTIYF. For the CDR3, the DNA is TGTGCCACCAGCAATCACCGGGACAGGGGGAAGGGAAACACCATATATTTT. Full variable domain (outside the CDR3, taken from reference TRBV15 and TRBJ1-3): DAMVIQNPRYQVTQFGKPVTLSCSQTLNHNVMYWYQQKSSQAPKLLFHYYDKDFNNEADTPDNFQSRRPNTSFCFLDIRSPGLGDTAMYLCATSNHRDRGKGNTIYFGEGSWLTVV.

The chain couples TRBV30 to TRBJ1-6; the D gene is possibly TRBD1 (5 bases). CDR3 length: 19 residues. Germline CDR1 GTSNPN, CDR2 SVGIG (reference sequence). Trimming pared 1 base from V and 8 bases from J, leaving 27 bases between. The CDR3 spells CAWSAFLWDYQSWYSPLHF. In DNA form, the CDR3 reads TGTGCCTGGAGTGCGTTTTTGTGGGACTACCAGAGTTGGTATTCACCCCTCCACTTT.

A single count supports this clone. The V gene is TRBV2, the J gene TRBJ1-3; D is ambiguous. Trimming took 2 bases from V and 0 from J, leaving 2 bases between them. Germline loops: CDR1 SNHLY, CDR2 FYNNEI. CDR3 length equals 13 residues. The CDR3 DNA sequence: TGTGCCAGCAGTGAACTCTCTGGAAACACCATATATTTT. Translating it yields CASSELSGNTIYF. The complete variable domain, with remaining parts taken from reference TRBV2 and TRBJ1-3, reads EPEVTQTPSHQVTQMGQEVILRCVPISNHLYFYWYRQILGQKVEFLVSFYNNEISEKSEIFDDQFSVERPDGSNFTLKIRSTKLEDSAMYFCASSELSGNTIYFGEGSWLTVV.

The CDR3 is CASSILGSSYEQYF. CDR3 nucleotide sequence: TGTGCCAGTAGTATTTTGGGCAGCTCCTACGAGCAGTACTTC. The chain couples TRBV19 to TRBJ2-7; D ambiguous. The V gene's germline CDR1 is LNHDA and CDR2 SQIVND (reference sequence). This CDR3 has 14 amino acids. Trimming left V 3 bases short and J 0 bases short, with 9 bases between.